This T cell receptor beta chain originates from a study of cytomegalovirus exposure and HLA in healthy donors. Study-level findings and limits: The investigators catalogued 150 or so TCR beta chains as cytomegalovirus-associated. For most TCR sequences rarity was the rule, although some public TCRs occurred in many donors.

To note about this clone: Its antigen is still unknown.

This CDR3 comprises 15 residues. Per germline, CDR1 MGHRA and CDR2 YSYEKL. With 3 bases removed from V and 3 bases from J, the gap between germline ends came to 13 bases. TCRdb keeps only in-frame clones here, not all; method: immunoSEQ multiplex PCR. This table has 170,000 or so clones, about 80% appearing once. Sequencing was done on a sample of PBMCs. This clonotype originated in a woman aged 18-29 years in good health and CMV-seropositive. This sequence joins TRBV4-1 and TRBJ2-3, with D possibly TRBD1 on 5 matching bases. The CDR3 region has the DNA TGCGCCAGCAGCCAGAACCCCCAGGGAACAGATACGCAGTATTTT. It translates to CASSQNPQGTDTQYF.